This T cell receptor beta chain is from a study of T cells after yellow fever vaccination. One entry per CDR3 protein, called by TCRdb with MiXCR from the 5' RACE reads. Among some 250,000 distinct CDR3 sequences listed, about 7.1% were seen once. CDR3 length equals 15 residues. Per the germline V gene, CDR1 is SGHTA and CDR2 is FQGTGA. The J segment lost 5 bases and the V segment lost 1 base, leaving 7 bases of the junction unmatched. Sequencing used CD4+ T cells sorted from PBMCs, obtained 15 days after the yellow fever booster vaccination. This rearrangement joins TRBV7-3 to TRBJ2-5; 7 nucleotides line up with TRBD2. The origin of this receptor is a man aged 25 to 45 who received the YFV17D yellow fever vaccine. CDR3 in DNA: TGTGCCAGCAGCTTAAACGCGGGGGAACTGGAGACCCAGTACTTC. Translating it yields CASSLNAGELETQYF.